These 7 T cell receptor beta chains were sequenced from one sample in a study of Graves' ophthalmopathy and Graves' hyperthyroidism. As the template, RNA transcripts were used to amplify TCR beta CDR3 regions. An initial RT-PCR round employing HTBI primers preceded a second-round multiplex PCR. TCRdb independently ran MiXCR on the multiplex PCR reads; one entry per CDR3 protein. Here the sample spans roughly 400,000 distinct CDR3 sequences, 15% to 20% being singletons. Sequenced material: peripheral blood. All receptors come from a woman between 18 and 29 years old with Graves' ophthalmopathy.

Ten or more counts support this clonotype. The chain recombines TRBV4-3 with TRBJ2-7, with 8 bases lining up with TRBD1. Germline CDR1 LGHNA, CDR2 YSLEER. Unmatched junction bases numbered 9, after V lost 5 bases and J lost 6 bases. This CDR3 region has 14 residues. CDR3 residues: CASSYGQGVPEQYF. The CDR3 nucleotides read TGCGCCAGCAGCTATGGACAGGGAGTTCCCGAGCAGTACTTC.

This clonotype was detected once. This chain uses TRBV30 with TRBJ2-2, with 12 bases aligning to TRBD2. V trimming: 1 base; J trimming: 6 bases; junction bases outside the gene matches: 3. In germline, CDR1 is GTSNPN, CDR2 SVGIG (reference sequence). The length of the CDR3 is 15 residues. CDR3 in amino acids: CAWSGLAGVSGELFF. CDR3 in DNA: TGTGCCTGGAGTGGACTAGCGGGAGTCTCCGGGGAGCTGTTTTTT.

The chain recombines TRBV20-1 with TRBJ2-3, with TRBD2 matching over 7 bases. Germline V gene data show CDR1 as DFQATT and CDR2 as SNEGSKA (reference sequence). The CDR3 is 13 residues long. V lost 1 base and J lost 8; bases outside the gene matches: 6. CDR3 residues: CSARGGSGGTQYF. The CDR3 DNA reads TGCAGTGCTAGAGGGGGGTCGGGGGGTACGCAGTATTTT.

This clonotype appeared many times. The J gene is TRBJ1-2, the V gene TRBV5-8; TRBD1 matches 8 bases. In germline, CDR1 is SGHTS, CDR2 YDEGEE. V lost 5 bases to trimming and J lost 4 bases; unmatched junction nucleotides: 7. The CDR3 is made up of 14 amino acids. The CDR3 DNA is TGTGCCAGCAGAGGGACAGGTCGGAGCTATGGCTACACCTTC. It codes for CASRGTGRSYGYTF. Complete variable domain (other parts from reference TRBV5-8 and TRBJ1-2): EAGVTQSPTHLIKTRGQQATLRCSPISGHTSVYWYQQALGLGLQFLLWYDEGEERNRGNFPPRFSGRQFPNYSSELNVNALELEDSALYLCASRGTGRSYGYTFGSGTRLTVV.

Ten or more counts support this clonotype. This chain links TRBV20-1 with TRBJ2-5, with TRBD2 matching 8 bases. The CDR3 is made up of 14 amino acids. The V gene end was trimmed by 6 bases and the J gene end by 4 bases; junction bases not matched to a gene: 10. Germline assignment: CDR1 DFQATT and CDR2 SNEGSKA (reference sequence). This CDR3 reads CSAPPGGGPETQYF. The CDR3 nucleotides are TGCAGTGCCCCACCCGGCGGGGGGCCAGAGACCCAGTACTTC.

This clonotype was recorded many times. This chain uses TRBV12-3 or TRBV12-4 with TRBJ2-2, with TRBD2 matching over 7 bases. Trimming cost V 5 bases and J 4 bases; bases outside gene matches: 10. The CDR3 consists of 16 residues. As DNA, the CDR3 is TGTGCCAGCAGTCCGGATCGGGACTATCGCACCGGGGAGCTGTTTTTT. Protein product: CASSPDRDYRTGELFF.

This clonotype has at least ten counts. The chain links TRBV19 to TRBJ1-2; the match to TRBD1 covers 7 bases. From germline, CDR1 is LNHDA and CDR2 SQIVND (reference sequence). V lost 8 bases and J lost 7; bases outside the gene matches: 16. This CDR3 is built from 15 residues. As DNA, the CDR3 is TGTGCCAGTGTTCCCAGGGGGTTCGCGTTTGTTGGCTACACCTTC. Translating gives CASVPRGFAFVGYTF.